These 18 T cell receptor beta chains were all obtained from the same sample, sequenced in a study of patients and donors after allogeneic stem cell transplantation. TCRdb analysed the RT-PCR reads with MiXCR anew, one entry per CDR3 protein. Seen here are about 230,000 distinct CDR3 sequences, 13% to 15% observed once, and the top ten hold roughly 12%. Sample: blood, either unsorted or a sorted T cell fraction (not recorded which). Receptors were obtained from a human donor who was either an allogeneic HSCT recipient or a stem cell or donor lymphocyte infusion donor (not recorded which). It is not recorded whose cells these are; they may come from a transplant donor.

CDR3 loop: CASRSTGGLVNEQFF. The CDR3 nucleotides are TGTGCCAGCAGATCGACAGGGGGGCTTGTAAATGAGCAGTTCTTC. The chain is built from TRBV6-1 and TRBJ2-1, with 9 bases lining up with TRBD1. Trimming cost V 6 bases and J 7 bases; bases outside gene matches: 10. This CDR3 is built from 15 residues. Germline CDR1 MNHNS, CDR2 SASEGT.

V is TRBV3-1 and J is TRBJ2-1; 12 bases agree with TRBD2. The CDR3 totals 17 residues. Germline assignment: CDR1 LGHDT and CDR2 YNNKEL (reference sequence). With V trimmed by 4 bases and J by 2 bases, 6 bases remained unmatched. CDR3 region: CASSPGTSGWTYNEQFF. The CDR3 nucleotides are TGTGCCAGCAGCCCGGGGACTAGCGGGTGGACCTACAATGAGCAGTTCTTC.

The gene calls are TRBV7-2 and TRBJ2-3, with a weak D call TRBD2 (7 bases). The V gene's germline CDR1 is SGHTA and CDR2 FQGNSA. Trimming pared 1 base from V and 5 bases from J, leaving 16 bases between. The CDR3 has 16 amino acids. CDR3 residues: CASSLESRGAGDTQYF. The DNA for the CDR3 is TGTGCCAGCAGCTTAGAGTCTCGGGGGGCAGGAGATACGCAGTATTTT.

This clonotype has ten or more counts. The gene calls are TRBV6-1 and TRBJ1-1, with D possibly being TRBD1 (5 bases). CDR3 length equals 14 residues. Germline assignment: CDR1 MNHNS and CDR2 SASEGT. Trimming removed 6 bases at V and 1 base at J, with 12 bases between. The CDR3 nucleotides are TGTGCCAGCAGGAAACAGGCATCGAACACTGAAGCTTTCTTT. Amino acid sequence: CASRKQASNTEAFF.

The gene calls are TRBV5-1 and TRBJ1-3, with TRBD1 matching 9 bases. Germline lookup yields CDR1 SGHRS and CDR2 YFSETQ. Unmatched junction bases numbered 2, after V lost 3 bases and J lost 4 bases. The CDR3 has 14 residues. The CDR3: CASSYGTGGNTIYF. Written as DNA, the CDR3 is TGCGCCAGCAGCTACGGGACAGGGGGAAACACCATATATTTT.

This clonotype was found a few times. The chain has TRBV4-3 and TRBJ2-7; D call uncertain. There are 13 residues in the CDR3. V lost 0 bases and J lost 3, with 6 bases in between. Germline CDR1 LGHNA, CDR2 YSLEER. The DNA of the CDR3 is TGCGCCAGCAGCCAAGAAACTAACTACGAGCAGTACTTC. Protein: CASSQETNYEQYF.

This clonotype was recorded a few times. The chain employs TRBV6-1 and TRBJ1-5, with 7 bases identical to TRBD1. The V and J ends lost 2 bases and 2 bases, in that order; junction bases with no gene match: 3. This CDR3 is 15 amino acids long. Germline-derived CDR1 and CDR2 are MNHNS and SASEGT. This chain's CDR3 is CASSESQGGNQPQHF. In DNA, the CDR3 is TGTGCCAGCAGTGAATCCCAGGGGGGCAATCAGCCCCAGCATTTT.

V usage is TRBV7-2 and J usage is TRBJ2-1; weak D call: TRBD2 (5 bases). Per germline, CDR1 SGHTA and CDR2 FQGNSA. The CDR3 covers 15 residues. V was clipped by 1 base and J by 9 bases, with 16 bases between them. This chain's CDR3 is CASSLGVVGRGEQFF. CDR3 in DNA: TGTGCCAGCAGCTTAGGGGTCGTAGGTCGGGGTGAGCAGTTCTTC.

This clonotype was seen many times. The chain couples TRBV2 to TRBJ2-7; the D call may be TRBD1 or TRBD2 (7 bases each). The V end was cut by 7 bases, the J end by 4 bases, with 14 bases between. The CDR3 runs 13 residues. CDR1 is SNHLY, CDR2 FYNNEI, per germline. CDR3 nucleotides: TGTGCCAGCACCAGGGGGGGAGAGTACGAGCAGTACTTC. It encodes CASTRGGEYEQYF.

The chain combines TRBV5-1 with TRBJ2-6; possibly TRBD2 for D (6 bases). The CDR3 has 16 amino acids. V lost 5 bases to trimming and J lost 4 bases, with 16 bases between them. Germline assignment: CDR1 SGHRS and CDR2 YFSETQ. This chain's CDR3 is CASRLTPGAGANVLTF. The CDR3 nucleotides are TGCGCCAGCAGGCTAACACCGGGAGCCGGGGCCAACGTCCTGACTTTC.

This clonotype was recorded at least ten times. The chain recombines TRBV20-1 with TRBJ1-5; TRBD1 agrees at 12 bases. Losses at the gene ends were 3 bases for V and 7 bases for J; bases not matched to a gene: 10. The CDR3 extends over 16 amino acids. The germline V gene has CDR1 DFQATT and CDR2 SNEGSKA (reference sequence). The CDR3 reads CSARDRDRGLRQPQHF. Here the CDR3 DNA reads TGCAGTGCTAGGGACCGGGACAGGGGGCTCAGGCAGCCCCAGCATTTT.

This clonotype was seen only a few times. The chain employs TRBV15 and TRBJ1-4; D gene unclear. This CDR3 has 12 amino acids. Trimming took off 9 bases at V and 8 bases at J, with 13 bases between the two ends. From germline, CDR1 is LNHNV and CDR2 YYDKDF (reference sequence). The CDR3 coding sequence is TGTGCCACGGGCAGTGGGCGGGAAAAACTGTTTTTT. Amino acids: CATGSGREKLFF.

J is TRBJ2-2 and V is TRBV20-1, with 11 bases identical to TRBD2. CDR1 is DFQATT and CDR2 is SNEGSKA in the germline V gene (reference sequence). This CDR3 is 18 amino acids long. The V gene end was trimmed by 5 bases and the J gene end by 2 bases; junction bases not matched to a gene: 13. CDR3 sequence reads: CSARLPPGLAGNTGELFF. CDR3 nucleotide sequence: TGCAGTGCTCGATTACCCCCAGGACTAGCGGGCAACACCGGGGAGCTGTTTTTT.

This clonotype was recorded a few times. The chain employs TRBV24-1 and TRBJ2-1; D gene unclear. CDR1 and CDR2 (germline): KGHDR, SFDVKD. V was trimmed by 3 bases and J by 3 bases, leaving 11 bases between them. This CDR3 has 15 amino acids. The CDR3 loop is CATSDAFGIYNEQFF. Written as DNA, the CDR3 is TGTGCCACCAGTGATGCGTTTGGAATCTACAATGAGCAGTTCTTC.

This clonotype was seen a handful of times. The J gene is TRBJ2-7, the V gene TRBV10-3; 8 bases are shared with TRBD1. Per germline, CDR1 ENHRY and CDR2 SYGVKD. This CDR3 is 12 amino acids long. V gave up 9 bases and J gave up 5 bases; unmatched junction bases: 6. The CDR3 sequence: CAIWTGKNEQYF. As DNA, the CDR3 is TGTGCCATATGGACAGGGAAAAACGAGCAGTACTTC.

A few counts support this clonotype. The chain couples TRBV2 to TRBJ2-1; a weak D match, TRBD1 (5 bases). The V gene's germline CDR1 is SNHLY and CDR2 FYNNEI. Trimming took 8 bases from V and 6 from J, leaving 8 bases between them. The CDR3 sequence is 11 residues long. The CDR3 spells CASQTVNEQFF. The CDR3, as DNA: TGTGCCAGCCAGACAGTCAATGAGCAGTTCTTC.

This chain connects TRBV6-1 to TRBJ2-1, with D perhaps matching TRBD2 (6 bases). This CDR3 is built from 14 residues. Trimming cost V 7 bases and J 1 base, with 11 bases left between them. Germline assignment: CDR1 MNHNS and CDR2 SASEGT. As DNA, the CDR3 is TGTGCCAGCACTAAGGAGGGGTCCTACAATGAGCAGTTCTTC. Protein product: CASTKEGSYNEQFF.

This chain joins TRBV9 and TRBJ2-1, with 8 bases fitting TRBD2. V gave up 3 bases and J gave up 6 bases; unmatched junction bases: 8. Germline-derived CDR1 and CDR2 are SGDLS and YYNGEE. CDR3 length: 15 amino acids. The CDR3 spells CASSEGTSRSNEQFF. As DNA, the CDR3 is TGTGCCAGCAGCGAGGGGACTAGTAGGTCCAATGAGCAGTTCTTC.